Listed below are T cell receptor beta chains from one sample, sequenced in a study of blood T cell repertoires in COVID-19. Sequencing used immunoSEQ multiplex PCR; TCRdb keeps in-frame clones, though not all of them. The sample lists 250,000 to 350,000 clones, approximately 92% occurring once. The sample consisted of PBMCs or T cells enriched from blood (not recorded which). Receptors originate from a woman in her late teens or twenties who had recovered from COVID-19. Both conserved end residues are part of each CDR3. Each record gives: CDR3 protein, V gene, D gene, J gene. The D gene is left open where the match is weak.

CDR3: CASSLVTDSEAFF
V: TRBV5-1
D: NA
J: TRBJ1-1

CDR3: CASSGDRGTDTQYF
V: TRBV2
D: TRBD1
J: TRBJ2-3

CDR3: CATSDPQGSSTDTQYF
V: TRBV24-1
D: TRBD1
J: TRBJ2-3

CDR3: CATRSTTSGNSYEQYF
V: TRBV10-3
D: TRBD2
J: TRBJ2-7

CDR3: CATSESYRAEAFF
V: TRBV24-1
D: NA
J: TRBJ1-1

CDR3: CATSDRTGAEQYF
V: TRBV24-1
D: TRBD1
J: TRBJ2-7

CDR3: CASSSLIRGMVNYGYTF
V: TRBV27
D: NA
J: TRBJ1-2

CDR3: CATASSTSTDTQYF
V: TRBV13
D: NA
J: TRBJ2-3

CDR3: CASIAGGPNTQYF
V: TRBV6-5
D: TRBD2
J: TRBJ2-3

CDR3: CASSSPQAANYGYTF
V: TRBV7-9
D: NA
J: TRBJ1-2

CDR3: CASSVRQEAYEQYF
V: TRBV9
D: NA
J: TRBJ2-7

CDR3: CASSFRGGNTGELFF
V: TRBV28
D: NA
J: TRBJ2-2

CDR3: CASSLRRFGTVNTEAFF
V: TRBV13
D: TRBD1
J: TRBJ1-1

CDR3: CASSPSAGENTEAFF
V: TRBV18
D: NA
J: TRBJ1-1

CDR3: CASSYLPAGSYNEQFF
V: TRBV6-5
D: NA
J: TRBJ2-1

CDR3: CATGQVENTEAFF
V: TRBV2
D: TRBD1
J: TRBJ1-1

CDR3: CASRETGSGNQPQHF
V: TRBV19
D: TRBD1
J: TRBJ1-5

CDR3: CASMSDLNTEAFF
V: TRBV25-1
D: NA
J: TRBJ1-1

CDR3: CASSFWKRQGMNTEAFF
V: TRBV11-2
D: TRBD1
J: TRBJ1-1

CDR3: CASSQDGGAAPYEQYF
V: TRBV4-1
D: NA
J: TRBJ2-7

CDR3: CASSLDRGAYEQYF
V: TRBV11-2
D: NA
J: TRBJ2-7

CDR3: CASSSTGIMNTEAFF
V: TRBV7-6
D: NA
J: TRBJ1-1

CDR3: CASSTPTTRGMGYTF
V: TRBV6-5
D: NA
J: TRBJ1-2

CDR3: CASMRGGRDNEQFF
V: TRBV19
D: TRBD2
J: TRBJ2-1

CDR3: CASNSGGRGISGNTIYF
V: TRBV9
D: NA
J: TRBJ1-3

CDR3: CASSQDSLINNEKLFF
V: TRBV4-2
D: NA
J: TRBJ1-4

CDR3: CASSPGQGARWLANTIYF
V: TRBV28
D: TRBD1
J: TRBJ1-3

CDR3: CASSQVWGDRLFF
V: TRBV14
D: NA
J: TRBJ1-4

CDR3: CASSPLLPSSIRTDTQYF
V: TRBV7-6
D: NA
J: TRBJ2-3

CDR3: CSAEAQGTEAFF
V: TRBV29-1
D: NA
J: TRBJ1-1

CDR3: CASSLVGYEQYF
V: TRBV5-1
D: NA
J: TRBJ2-7

CDR3: CASSQGQGIGYTF
V: TRBV3-1/TRBV3-2
D: NA
J: TRBJ1-2

CDR3: CASREPGGASEQYF
V: TRBV6-5
D: TRBD1
J: TRBJ2-7

CDR3: CASSQGQGAYF
V: TRBV12-3/TRBV12-4
D: TRBD1
J: TRBJ2-3

CDR3: CASSPIREGNQPQHF
V: TRBV28
D: NA
J: TRBJ1-5

CDR3: CATSRVGANLYEQYF
V: TRBV15
D: NA
J: TRBJ2-7

CDR3: CASSFGQGAGEKLFF
V: TRBV5-6
D: TRBD1
J: TRBJ1-4

CDR3: CASRLAGPSTGELFF
V: TRBV2
D: TRBD2
J: TRBJ2-2

CDR3: CASSYTGSSGGYTF
V: TRBV5-1
D: NA
J: TRBJ1-2

CDR3: CASSFQGSGGIGELFF
V: TRBV27
D: TRBD2
J: TRBJ2-2

CDR3: CASSMVGATYEQYF
V: TRBV19
D: NA
J: TRBJ2-7

CDR3: CASSQDSTNGELFF
V: TRBV4-1
D: NA
J: TRBJ2-2

CDR3: CASSSGTGSAYTF
V: TRBV5-1
D: TRBD1
J: TRBJ1-2

CDR3: CASSIFGGPYEQYF
V: TRBV19
D: NA
J: TRBJ2-7

CDR3: CASSAHPGVDTEAFF
V: TRBV9
D: NA
J: TRBJ1-1

CDR3: CAISDSRPGQTETQYF
V: TRBV10-3
D: NA
J: TRBJ2-5

CDR3: CASSHRGGERNSPLHF
V: TRBV3-1/TRBV3-2
D: NA
J: TRBJ1-6

CDR3: CASSLTGQGFQPQHF
V: TRBV28
D: TRBD1
J: TRBJ1-5

CDR3: CASSLETWEETQYF
V: TRBV11-2
D: NA
J: TRBJ2-5

CDR3: CASSIVSGSSYEQYF
V: TRBV19
D: NA
J: TRBJ2-7